One sample yielded the 10 T cell receptor beta chains listed below, sequenced in a study of T-cell memory formation after mild COVID-19. TCRdb reanalysed the 5' RACE reads using MiXCR and keeps one entry per CDR3 protein. The table records 300,000 to 400,000 distinct CDR3 sequences, 10% to 15% of them present only once. The sample was PBMCs or a T cell subset sorted from them (not recorded which). The receptors come from a man in his late teens or twenties who had mild COVID-19 (a few samples of this study predate the infection). Cell type and time point are not known.

As DNA, the CDR3 is TGTGCCAGCAGTGACTACAGGGGGGCAGATACGCAGTATTTT. Its translation: CASSDYRGADTQYF. The V call is TRBV25-1, the J call TRBJ2-3; 8 bases agree with TRBD1. This CDR3 is built from 14 residues. CDR1 is MGHDK and CDR2 is SYGVNS in the germline V gene. The V and J ends lost 3 bases and 4 bases, in that order; junction bases with no gene match: 3.

The genes are TRBV4-1 and TRBJ1-4, with D uncertain. The V end lost 0 bases, the J end lost 7 bases, and 6 bases lay between the germline ends. Germline V gene lookup returns CDR1 MGHRA and CDR2 YSYEKL. This CDR3 region has 13 residues. The CDR3, as DNA: TGCGCCAGCAGCCAAGATTTGGTTGAAAAACTGTTTTTT. It encodes CASSQDLVEKLFF.

The genes are TRBV25-1 and TRBJ1-5; D is unresolved. There are 15 residues in the CDR3. Deletions cut 6 bases from V and 0 bases from J, with 12 bases between. Germline V lookup: CDR1 MGHDK, CDR2 SYGVNS. The CDR3 bases are TGTGCCAGCAGGACGAGGATGTATAGCAATCAGCCCCAGCATTTT. This sequence encodes CASRTRMYSNQPQHF.

J is TRBJ1-1 and V is TRBV7-8; the D is unclear. The germline gives CDR1 SGHVS, CDR2 FQNEAQ. This CDR3 has 13 residues. Between the trimmed V and J ends, which lost 5 bases and 5 bases, there was a span of 12 bases. CDR3 amino acids: CASSTDRWTEAFF. CDR3 sequence (DNA): TGTGCCAGCAGCACCGACCGGTGGACTGAAGCTTTCTTT.

The genes are TRBV10-3 and TRBJ2-7; D may be TRBD1 (6 bases). The CDR3 spans 13 residues. The V gene lost 6 bases and the J gene lost 4 bases, with 13 bases spanning the gap. Germline CDR1 ENHRY, CDR2 SYGVKD. The CDR3 DNA follows: TGTGCCATCAGGGAACAACAGGGATACGAGCAGTACGTC. This gives the protein CAIREQQGYEQYV.

This chain joins TRBV11-2 and TRBJ2-5; maybe TRBD2 (5 bases). Trimming removed 4 bases from V and 5 bases from J, with 14 bases in between. The CDR3 has 14 amino acids. Germline V gene lookup returns CDR1 SGHAT and CDR2 FQNNGV. Here the CDR3 reads CASSSLVDSETQYF. For the CDR3, the DNA is TGTGCCAGCAGCTCACTAGTTGATTCGGAGACCCAGTACTTC.

The rearrangement joins TRBV7-2 to TRBJ2-2; no clear D gene. From germline, CDR1 is SGHTA and CDR2 FQGNSA. V shed 5 bases and J shed 8 bases, with 12 bases lying between them. CDR3 size: 13 residues. In DNA, the CDR3 is TGTGCCAGCAGCCAAAACAATGGGGGGGAGCTGTTTTTT. Translated: CASSQNNGGELFF.

This chain connects TRBV12-3 or TRBV12-4 to TRBJ2-2, with a possible D match to TRBD2 (6 bases). Deletions cut 6 bases from V and 3 bases from J, with 14 bases between. The CDR3 length is 15 residues. The chain's CDR3 is CASRYRDSHTGELFF. CDR3 bases: TGTGCCAGCAGATACCGGGACTCGCACACCGGGGAGCTGTTTTTT.

The chain uses TRBV3-1 and TRBJ1-1; D not certain. Germline values: CDR1 LGHDT, CDR2 YNNKEL (reference sequence). V gave up 1 base and J gave up 1 base, with 10 bases separating them. The CDR3 spans 15 residues. The CDR3 reads CASSQGGVRNTEAFF. Here the CDR3 DNA reads TGTGCCAGCAGCCAAGGCGGAGTCAGGAACACTGAAGCTTTCTTT. Using reference TRBV3-1 and TRBJ1-1 for the parts outside the CDR3, the full variable domain is DTAVSQTPKYLVTQMGNDKSIKCEQNLGHDTMYWYKQDSKKFLKIMFSYNNKELIINETVPNRFSPKSPDKAHLNLHINSLELGDSAVYFCASSQGGVRNTEAFFGQGTRLTVV.

The chain uses TRBV20-1 and TRBJ2-7; 9 bases fit TRBD2. Losses at the gene ends were 5 bases for V and 0 bases for J; bases not matched to a gene: 2. This CDR3 spans 13 amino acids. From germline, CDR1 is DFQATT and CDR2 SNEGSKA (reference sequence). This chain's CDR3 is CSAPSGASYEQYF. The CDR3, as DNA: TGCAGTGCTCCTAGCGGGGCCTCCTACGAGCAGTACTTC.